These 7 T cell receptor beta chains were all obtained from the same sample, sequenced in a study of blood T cell repertoires in COVID-19. TCRdb's table, derived via immunoSEQ multiplex PCR, lists solely in-frame clones and lacks some. The sample yields under 150,000 clones, 85% seen once. The specimen was peripheral blood. These receptors all stem from a human donor in a cohort sampled during active COVID-19.

The gene calls are TRBV4-2 and TRBJ2-1; 15 nucleotides agree with TRBD2. The CDR3 has 20 amino acids. Trimming removed 0 bases from V and 0 bases from J; junction bases left unmatched: 6. Germline-derived CDR1 and CDR2 are LGHNA and YNFKEQ. CDR3 in amino acids: CASSQESLGLAGGSYNEQFF. The CDR3 nucleotides read TGTGCCAGCAGCCAAGAAAGTCTGGGACTAGCGGGGGGCTCCTACAATGAGCAGTTCTTC.

The J gene is TRBJ1-1, the V gene TRBV6-6, with TRBD1 as a possible D gene (5 bases). The germline V gene has CDR1 MNHNY and CDR2 SVGAGI (reference sequence). Trimming left V 7 bases short and J 7 bases short, with 16 bases between. This CDR3 comprises 13 residues. The DNA of the CDR3 is TGTGCCAGCACCGACCCGGGGGATGTTGAAGCTTTCTTT. The encoded protein is CASTDPGDVEAFF.

The chain has TRBV18 and TRBJ1-1, with 7 positions matching TRBD1. The CDR3 is made up of 16 amino acids. The ends lost 2 bases at V and 0 bases at J; junction bases unmatched: 6. Per the germline V gene, CDR1 is KGHSH and CDR2 is LQKENI. The CDR3 bases are TGTGCCAGCTCACCATCTACAGGGGAGGTGAACACTGAAGCTTTCTTT. As protein: CASSPSTGEVNTEAFF.

The V and J genes are TRBV16 and TRBJ1-6; D unresolved. Germline V lookup: CDR1 KGHSY, CDR2 FQNENV. Trimming removed 4 bases from V and 0 bases from J, with 16 bases in between. CDR3 length: 18 amino acids. The CDR3, as DNA: TGTGCCAGCAGCCGCTTCCCGCGGTTAAGCTCCTATAATTCACCCCTCCACTTT. Amino acids: CASSRFPRLSSYNSPLHF.

This clone was picked up one time. The chain joins TRBV18 to TRBJ2-5; 7 bases fit TRBD1. Trimming removed 5 bases from V and 2 bases from J; junction bases left unmatched: 8. The CDR3 spans 15 residues. Germline CDR1 KGHSH, CDR2 LQKENI. CDR3 nucleotides: TGTGCCAGCTCATCCCGAGGGACAGAGCAAGAGACCCAGTACTTC. Protein sequence: CASSSRGTEQETQYF. Variable domain in full (rest from reference TRBV18 and TRBJ2-5): NAGVMQNPRHLVRRRGQEARLRCSPMKGHSHVYWYRQLPEEGLKFMVYLQKENIIDESGMPKERFSAEFPKEGPSILRIQQVVRGDSAAYFCASSSRGTEQETQYFGPGTRLLVL.

The chain carries TRBV5-1 and TRBJ2-3; D is uncertain. Germline V CDR1 and CDR2: SGHRS, YFSETQ. The germline V and J ends were trimmed by 0 bases and 6 bases, with 14 bases remaining between them. CDR3 length: 15 residues. The CDR3 sequence: CASSLAGRPMDTQYF. As DNA, the CDR3 is TGCGCCAGCAGCTTGGCCGGCAGGCCCATGGATACGCAGTATTTT.

The V and J genes are TRBV2 and TRBJ2-3; 9 bases agree with TRBD2. Germline CDR1 SNHLY, CDR2 FYNNEI. Trimming removed 6 bases from V and 4 bases from J; junction bases left unmatched: 5. The CDR3 extends over 14 amino acids. This chain's CDR3 is CASRRAGGPDTQYF. The CDR3 DNA reads as TGTGCCAGCAGGAGAGCGGGGGGCCCAGATACGCAGTATTTT. Variable domain in full (rest from reference TRBV2 and TRBJ2-3): EPEVTQTPSHQVTQMGQEVILRCVPISNHLYFYWYRQILGQKVEFLVSFYNNEISEKSEIFDDQFSVERPDGSNFTLKIRSTKLEDSAMYFCASRRAGGPDTQYFGPGTRLTVL.